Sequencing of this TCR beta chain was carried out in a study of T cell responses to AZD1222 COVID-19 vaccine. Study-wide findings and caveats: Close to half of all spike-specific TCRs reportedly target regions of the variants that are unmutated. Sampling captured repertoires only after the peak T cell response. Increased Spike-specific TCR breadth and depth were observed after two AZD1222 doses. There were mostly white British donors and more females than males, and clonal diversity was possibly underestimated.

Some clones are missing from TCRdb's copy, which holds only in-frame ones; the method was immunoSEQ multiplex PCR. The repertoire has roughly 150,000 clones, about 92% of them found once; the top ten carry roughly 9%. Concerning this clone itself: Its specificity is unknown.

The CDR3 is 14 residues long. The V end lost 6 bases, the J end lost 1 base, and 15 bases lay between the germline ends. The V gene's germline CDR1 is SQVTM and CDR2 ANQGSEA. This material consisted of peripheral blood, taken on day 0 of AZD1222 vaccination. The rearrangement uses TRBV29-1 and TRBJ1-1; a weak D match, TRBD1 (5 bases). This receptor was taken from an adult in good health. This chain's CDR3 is CSVLPLDTNTEAFF. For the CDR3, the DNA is TGCAGCGTACTCCCCTTGGACACGAACACTGAAGCTTTCTTT.